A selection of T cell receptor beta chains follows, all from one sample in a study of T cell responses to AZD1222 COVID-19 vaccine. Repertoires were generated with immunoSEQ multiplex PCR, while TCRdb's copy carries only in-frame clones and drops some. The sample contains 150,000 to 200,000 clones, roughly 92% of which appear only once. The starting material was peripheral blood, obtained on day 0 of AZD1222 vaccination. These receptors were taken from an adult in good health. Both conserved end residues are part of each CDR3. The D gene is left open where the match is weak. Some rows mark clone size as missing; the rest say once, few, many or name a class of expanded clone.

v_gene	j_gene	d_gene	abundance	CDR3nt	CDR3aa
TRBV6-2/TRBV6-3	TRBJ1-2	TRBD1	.	TGTGCCAGCAGTTACGCGGACAGGAACTATGGCTACACCTTC	CASSYADRNYGYTF
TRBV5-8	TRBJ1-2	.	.	TGTGCCAGCAGCTCTCGGTTGGGGTTGGTGGCTAACTATGGCTACACCTTC	CASSSRLGLVANYGYTF
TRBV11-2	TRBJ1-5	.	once	TGTGCCAGCAGCTCAAATACAGGGAATCAGCCCCAGCATTTT	CASSSNTGNQPQHF
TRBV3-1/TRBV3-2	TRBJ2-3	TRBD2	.	TGTGCCAGCAGCCCGCAGATTGGACTAGCGGGGGGAGATACGCAGTATTTT	CASSPQIGLAGGDTQYF
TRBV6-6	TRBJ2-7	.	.	TGTGCCAGCAGTCCCTGGGGGCGGGACAACGAGCAGTACTTC	CASSPWGRDNEQYF
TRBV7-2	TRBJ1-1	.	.	TGTGCCAGCAGCTTAGTGCCGACCCGGGGCACTGAAGCTTTCTTT	CASSLVPTRGTEAFF
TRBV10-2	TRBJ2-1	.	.	TGCGCCAGCAGCGGATACCGGGACAATGAGCAGTTCTTC	CASSGYRDNEQFF
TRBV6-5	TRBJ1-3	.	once	TGTGCCGGCAGTTACGTGGGGAGCTCTGGAAACACCATATATTTT	CAGSYVGSSGNTIYF
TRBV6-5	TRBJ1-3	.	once	TGTGCCAGCACTCTAGGGTGGGGTACTGGAAACACCATATATTTT	CASTLGWGTGNTIYF
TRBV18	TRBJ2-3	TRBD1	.	TGTGCCAGCTCACTCCGGGACAGGGGCACAGATACGCAGTATTTT	CASSLRDRGTDTQYF
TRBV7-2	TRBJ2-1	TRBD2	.	TGTGCCAGCAGCTCACGCGTTCTAGCGGGGGGGGTGAATGAGCAGTTCTTC	CASSSRVLAGGVNEQFF
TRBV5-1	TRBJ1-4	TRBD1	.	TGCGCCAGCAGCGTCGGACAGGGATCGGGAGGCGAAAAACTGTTTTTT	CASSVGQGSGGEKLFF
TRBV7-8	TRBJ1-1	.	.	TGTGCCAGCAGCCTCAGGGGTAGAAAGGACACTGAAGCTTTCTTT	CASSLRGRKDTEAFF
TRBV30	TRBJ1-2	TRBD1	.	TGTGCCTGGAGTGTACCGGTCAGGGGGCGCATCGGCTACACCTTC	CAWSVPVRGRIGYTF
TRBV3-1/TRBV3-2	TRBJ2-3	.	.	TGTGCCAGCAGCCAAGGCGGCAGTTTCCCAGATACGCAGTATTTT	CASSQGGSFPDTQYF
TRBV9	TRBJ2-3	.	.	TGTGCCAGCAGCGCCCGCGGGACCCCTGGCACAGATACGCAGTATTTT	CASSARGTPGTDTQYF
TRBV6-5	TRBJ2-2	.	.	TGTGCCAGCAGTTACAGGGTGGGGGGGGAGCTGTTTTTT	CASSYRVGGELFF
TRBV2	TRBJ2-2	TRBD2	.	TGTGCCAGCAGCGGGACTAGCGGGGGTAGGGCCACCGGGGAGCTGTTTTTT	CASSGTSGGRATGELFF
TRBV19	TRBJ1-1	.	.	TGTGCCAGTAGTATAGATCTATTGATGAACACTGAAGCTTTCTTT	CASSIDLLMNTEAFF
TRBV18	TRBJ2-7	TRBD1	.	TGTGCCAGCTCACCCGCACAGGGGGCCCACGAGCAGTACTTC	CASSPAQGAHEQYF
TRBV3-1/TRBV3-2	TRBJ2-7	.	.	TGTGCCAGCAGCTCCGACAGGTGGAGTAAGCAGTACTTC	CASSSDRWSKQYF
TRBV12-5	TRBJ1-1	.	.	TGTGCTAGTGGTTTGTTCAAGGAAGCTTTCTTT	CASGLFKEAFF
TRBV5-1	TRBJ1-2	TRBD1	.	TGCGCCAGCAGCCCTCAGGACAGGGGGAACTATGGCTACACCTTC	CASSPQDRGNYGYTF
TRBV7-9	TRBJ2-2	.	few	TGTGCCAGCAGCTATGATTACATCGCTAACAAAAACACCGGGGAGCTGTTTTTT	CASSYDYIANKNTGELFF
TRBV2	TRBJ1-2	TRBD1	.	TGTGCCAGCACCTTGACAGGGGGCGGCTACACCTTC	CASTLTGGGYTF